This T cell receptor beta chain was obtained from a study of T-cell memory formation after mild COVID-19 (dated by TCRdb to the early 2020s). Regarding the research as a whole: Most TCR sequence clusters were specific to one of the two donors. In a couple of donors, T-cell clones that expanded and contracted after mild COVID-19 were tracked by sequencing TCRalpha and TCRbeta repertoires over time. The cohort was made up of two young adult volunteers, one female and one male, who were previously healthy.

Ficoll-Paque density gradient centrifugation was used to isolate PBMCs. The sample holds a few counts of this clonotype. This clone's antigen is unknown. It has no much larger one-base neighbor in the sample; base qualities were not kept. The CDR3 measures 16 amino acids from cysteine to phenylalanine. Of the read, only the CDR3 DNA is kept; its 48 bases are in frame from base 1. V gives up 6 bases and J gives up 14 bases, and the segment between their germline ends measures 28 bases. The instrument was an Illumina NovaSeq 6000. TCRalpha and TCRbeta cDNA libraries were built by 5'RACE with constant-segment primers, adding sample barcodes and unique molecular identifiers. RNA was extracted from every sample with Trizol reagent. Library amplification was performed in two PCR steps, and a second sample barcode and Illumina TruSeq adapters were introduced in the second step. Sequencing of libraries was performed on an Illumina NovaSeq with 2 x 150 bp paired-end reads. Concerning the study's data processing: Demultiplexing of reads and collapsing into UMI-guided consensus sequences were performed with migec v1.2.7. With mixcr v2.1.11, UMI consensuses were aligned to TRA and TRB V and J templates and assembled into clonotypes. Expanded or contracted clonotypes were those called significant by both edgeR and NoisET, with noise models trained on biological replicates. For edgeR calls, the thresholds were a false discovery rate-adjusted p below 0.01 and a log2 fold-change of 1. PCA with hierarchical clustering of max-normalized trajectories of the 1000 most abundant clonotypes was used as exploratory dynamics analysis. Separately sequenced CD4+ and CD8+ repertoires were used to assign a CD4 or CD8 phenotype to each responding clone. The public reads were run again by TCRdb, first through fastp at Q25 and then through MiXCR, and only productive beta chains were kept. Rows are combined by CDR3 protein, so each entry shows the most common genes and DNA. The V and J calls and clone size are TCRdb's, not the authors'. Here the sample has about 270,000 distinct CDR3 sequences; roughly 17% occur a single time. Of the sample, 23% is held by the ten largest clones.

Broad study findings and their caveats: The study covered only a couple of mild cases, and larger cohorts including severe cases with pre-infection samples were considered necessary. The second-wave clones that peaked on day 37 were not confirmed to be SARS-CoV-2 specific. Balanced CD4/CD8 phenotypes were observed for clones contracting from day 15 to 85, whereas a bias towards CD4+ was observed for a second wave of clones expanding from day 15 to 37. The detection of some responding clones in pre-infection memory suggests that pre-existing cross-reactive memory T cells joined the SARS-CoV-2 response. Contracting CD4+ clones turned up mainly in the CM and EM memory subsets, whereas EMRA was where CD8+ clones were enriched.

Sequencing input: PBMCs or a T cell subset sorted from them (not recorded which). The TCR originated in a man between 18 and 29 years old who had mild COVID-19 (a few samples of this study predate the infection). The sample titles of this study are shuffled in the database, so cell type and time point are left out; the donor was told from shared clones. The sequence is built from TRBV12-3 or TRBV12-4 and TRBJ1-4, with no reliable assignment of the D segment. The CDR3 is CASRIGPAGLVVLLFF. In nucleotide form, the sequence is TGTGCCAGCAGAATAGGTCCTGCGGGTTTGGTAGTTTTGCTGTTTTTT.